This TCR beta chain comes out of a study of blood T cell repertoires in COVID-19. The length of the CDR3 is 15 residues. Germline assignment: CDR1 SGHTA and CDR2 FQGNSA. V dropped 3 bases and J dropped 3; count of bases not matched to a gene: 2. Produced via immunoSEQ multiplex PCR; TCRdb's table is partial and in-frame only. The sample includes 430,000 or so clones, 70% to 90% of them seen just once. This clone appeared a single time. The chain has TRBV7-2 and TRBJ2-7; 13 nucleotides line up with TRBD2. This sequence originates from a man between 18 and 29 years old with COVID-19, enrolled during active disease. Sequencing input: peripheral blood. CDR3 DNA sequence: TGTGCCAGCAGCTTCGGACTAGCGGGAGTCTACGAGCAGTACTTC. Protein product: CASSFGLAGVYEQYF.